The clone carrying this T cell receptor beta chain was counted a few times. Its antigen is still unknown. This sample is drawn from a study of glioma-infiltrating T cells. Using RNA template, CDR3s of TCR alpha and beta were amplified with iRepertoire arm-PCR. Input was about 95-400 ng of tissue mRNA or PBMC total RNA. TCRdb ran MiXCR on the multiplex PCR reads and lists one entry per CDR3 protein. The repertoire includes under 150,000 distinct CDR3 sequences, about 39% of them detected once, and 20% sits in the top ten. This CDR3 contains 15 residues. V shed 0 bases and J shed 1 base, with 9 bases lying between them. Germline V gene data show CDR1 as LGHNA and CDR2 as YNFKEQ. The study, taken as a whole, reports: Above-expected tissue-blood divergence occurred in all gliomas, most in low-grade ones. Only very few CDR3 sequences appeared in both tissue and blood.

The sequence was obtained from a human donor with low-grade glioma or glioblastoma, undergoing nonglioma brain surgery, or in good health (not recorded which). The chain joins TRBV4-2 to TRBJ1-1; no clear D. The material sequenced was glioma tissue, nonneoplastic brain tissue, or PBMCs (not recorded which). CDR3 sequence (DNA): TGTGCCAGCAGCCAAGATTGGGGAAGGAACACTGAAGCTTTCTTT. This translates into CASSQDWGRNTEAFF.